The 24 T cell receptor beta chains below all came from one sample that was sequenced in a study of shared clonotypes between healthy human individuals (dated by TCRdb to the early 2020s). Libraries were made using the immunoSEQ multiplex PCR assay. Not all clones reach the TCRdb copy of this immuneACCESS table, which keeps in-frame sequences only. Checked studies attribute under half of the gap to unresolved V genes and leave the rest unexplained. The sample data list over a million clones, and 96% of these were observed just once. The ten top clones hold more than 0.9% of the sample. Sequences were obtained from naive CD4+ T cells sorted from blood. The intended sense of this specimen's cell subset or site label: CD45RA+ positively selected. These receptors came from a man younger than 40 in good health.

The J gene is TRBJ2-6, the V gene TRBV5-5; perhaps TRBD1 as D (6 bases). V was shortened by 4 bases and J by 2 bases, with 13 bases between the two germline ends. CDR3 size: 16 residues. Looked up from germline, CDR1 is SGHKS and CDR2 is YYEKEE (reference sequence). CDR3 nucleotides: TGTGCCAGCAGCCAACGGACAGTTCCTGGGGCCAACGTCCTGACTTTC. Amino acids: CASSQRTVPGANVLTF.

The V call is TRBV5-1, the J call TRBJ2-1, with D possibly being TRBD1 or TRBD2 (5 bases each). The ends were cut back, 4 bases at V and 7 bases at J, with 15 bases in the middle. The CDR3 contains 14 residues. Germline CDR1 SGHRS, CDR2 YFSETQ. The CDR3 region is CASSNGVAGNEQFF. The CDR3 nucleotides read TGCGCCAGCAGCAACGGGGTGGCAGGGAATGAGCAGTTCTTC.

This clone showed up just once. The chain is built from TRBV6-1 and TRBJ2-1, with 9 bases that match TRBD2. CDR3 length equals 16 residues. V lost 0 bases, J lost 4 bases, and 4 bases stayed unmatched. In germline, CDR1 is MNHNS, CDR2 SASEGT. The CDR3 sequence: CASSEATSGGYNEQFF. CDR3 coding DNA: TGTGCCAGCAGTGAAGCGACTAGCGGAGGATACAATGAGCAGTTCTTC.

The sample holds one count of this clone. Written as DNA, the CDR3 is TGCAGCGTTCGCCGGGACAGGGCCTACGAGCAGTACTTC. This codes for CSVRRDRAYEQYF. The V gene is TRBV29-1, the J gene TRBJ2-7, with TRBD1 matching over 9 bases. The junction had 4 bases not matched to a gene; V was cut back by 5 bases and J by 2 bases. This CDR3 spans 13 amino acids. Per the germline V gene, CDR1 is SQVTM and CDR2 is ANQGSEA.

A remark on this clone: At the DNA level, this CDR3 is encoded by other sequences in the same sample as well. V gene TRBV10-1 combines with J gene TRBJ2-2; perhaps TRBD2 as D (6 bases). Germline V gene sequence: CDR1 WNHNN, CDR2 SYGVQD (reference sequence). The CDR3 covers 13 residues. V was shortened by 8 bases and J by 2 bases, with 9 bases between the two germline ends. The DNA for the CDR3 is TGCGCCAGCTCCGGACTAAACACCGGGGAGCTGTTTTTT. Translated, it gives CASSGLNTGELFF.

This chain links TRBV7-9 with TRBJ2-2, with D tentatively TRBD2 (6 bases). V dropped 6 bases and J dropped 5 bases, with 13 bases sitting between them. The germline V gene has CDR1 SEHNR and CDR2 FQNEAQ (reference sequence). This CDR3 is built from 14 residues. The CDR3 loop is CASSYRDFTGELFF. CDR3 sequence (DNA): TGTGCCAGCAGTTACCGGGACTTTACCGGGGAGCTGTTTTTT.

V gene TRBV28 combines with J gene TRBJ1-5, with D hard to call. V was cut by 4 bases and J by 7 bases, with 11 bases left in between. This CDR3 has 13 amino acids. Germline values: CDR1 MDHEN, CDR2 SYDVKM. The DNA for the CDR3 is TGTGCCAGCAGTTCCCCCTCGGAGCAGCCCCAGCATTTT. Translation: CASSSPSEQPQHF.

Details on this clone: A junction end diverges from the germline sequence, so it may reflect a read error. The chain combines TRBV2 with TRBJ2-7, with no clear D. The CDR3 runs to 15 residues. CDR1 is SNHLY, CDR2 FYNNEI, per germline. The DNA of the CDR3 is TGTGCCAGCAGTGAATACTCGGCGCAATCCTCCGAGCAGTACTTC. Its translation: CASSEYSAQSSEQYF.

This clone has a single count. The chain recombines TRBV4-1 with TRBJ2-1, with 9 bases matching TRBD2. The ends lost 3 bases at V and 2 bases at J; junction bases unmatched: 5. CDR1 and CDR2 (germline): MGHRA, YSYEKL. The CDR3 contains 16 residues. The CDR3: CASSQETSGAYNEQFF. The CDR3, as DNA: TGCGCCAGCAGCCAGGAGACTAGCGGTGCCTACAATGAGCAGTTCTTC.

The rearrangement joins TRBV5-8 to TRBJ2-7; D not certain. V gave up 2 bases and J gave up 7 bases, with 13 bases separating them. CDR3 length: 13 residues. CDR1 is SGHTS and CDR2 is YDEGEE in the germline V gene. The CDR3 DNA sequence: TGTGCCAGCAGCTTTAATAGGGCGAGGGAGCAGTACTTC. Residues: CASSFNRAREQYF.

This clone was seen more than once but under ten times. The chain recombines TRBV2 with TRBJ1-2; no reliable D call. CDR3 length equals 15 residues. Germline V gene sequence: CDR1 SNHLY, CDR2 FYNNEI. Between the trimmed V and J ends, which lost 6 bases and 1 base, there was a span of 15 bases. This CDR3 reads CASSAGPTINYGYTF. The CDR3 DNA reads TGTGCCAGCAGCGCTGGACCTACGATTAACTATGGCTACACCTTC.

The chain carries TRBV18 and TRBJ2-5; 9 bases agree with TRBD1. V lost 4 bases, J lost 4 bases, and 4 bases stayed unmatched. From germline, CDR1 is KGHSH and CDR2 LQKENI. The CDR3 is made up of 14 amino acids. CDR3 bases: TGTGCCAGCTCACAAGACAGGGGGTTAGAGACCCAGTACTTC. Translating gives CASSQDRGLETQYF.

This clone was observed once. The CDR3 here is CASSLVNHEPGEGYTF. CDR3 bases: TGTGCCAGCAGCTTAGTAAATCATGAGCCTGGGGAGGGCTACACCTTC. The chain has TRBV11-2 and TRBJ1-2; D call uncertain. In germline, CDR1 is SGHAT, CDR2 FQNNGV. V was cut by 1 base and J by 8 bases, with 20 bases left in between. The length of the CDR3 is 16 residues.

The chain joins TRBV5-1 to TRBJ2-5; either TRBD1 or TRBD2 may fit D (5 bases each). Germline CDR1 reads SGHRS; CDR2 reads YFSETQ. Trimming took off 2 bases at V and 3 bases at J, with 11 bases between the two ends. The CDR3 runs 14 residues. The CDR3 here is CASSFYGTKETQYF. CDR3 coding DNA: TGCGCCAGCAGCTTTTACGGGACCAAAGAGACCCAGTACTTC. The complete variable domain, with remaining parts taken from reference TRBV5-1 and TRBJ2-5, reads KAGVTQTPRYLIKTRGQQVTLSCSPISGHRSVSWYQQTPGQGLQFLFEYFSETQRNKGNFPGRFSGRQFSNSRSEMNVSTLELGDSALYLCASSFYGTKETQYFGPGTRLLVL.

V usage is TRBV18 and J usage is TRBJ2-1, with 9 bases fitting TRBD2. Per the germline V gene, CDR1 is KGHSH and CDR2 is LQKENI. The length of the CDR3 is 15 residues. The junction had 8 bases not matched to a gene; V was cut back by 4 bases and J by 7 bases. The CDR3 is CASSLREGLSNEQFF. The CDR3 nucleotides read TGTGCCAGCTCACTGCGGGAGGGCCTCAGTAATGAGCAGTTCTTC.

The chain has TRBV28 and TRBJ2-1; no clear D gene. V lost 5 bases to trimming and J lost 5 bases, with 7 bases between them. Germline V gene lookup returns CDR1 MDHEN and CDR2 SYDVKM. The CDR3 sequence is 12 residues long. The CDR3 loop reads CASSPTNNEQFF. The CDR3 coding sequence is TGTGCCAGCAGTCCAACCAACAATGAGCAGTTCTTC.

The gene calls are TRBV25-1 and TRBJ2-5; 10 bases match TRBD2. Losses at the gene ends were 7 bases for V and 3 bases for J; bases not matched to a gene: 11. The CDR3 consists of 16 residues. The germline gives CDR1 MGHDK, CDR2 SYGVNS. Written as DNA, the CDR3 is TGTGCCAGCAACTCCGGGGTAGCGGGAGGAAAAGAGACCCAGTACTTC. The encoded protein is CASNSGVAGGKETQYF. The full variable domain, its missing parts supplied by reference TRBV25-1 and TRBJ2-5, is EADIYQTPRYLVIGTGKKITLECSQTMGHDKMYWYQQDPGMELHLIHYSYGVNSTEKGDLSSESTVSRIRTEHFPLTLESARPSHTSQYLCASNSGVAGGKETQYFGPGTRLLVL.

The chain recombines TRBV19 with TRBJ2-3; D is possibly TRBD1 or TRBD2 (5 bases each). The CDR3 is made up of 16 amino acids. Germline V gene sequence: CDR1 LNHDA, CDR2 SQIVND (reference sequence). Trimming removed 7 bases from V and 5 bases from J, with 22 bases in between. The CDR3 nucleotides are TGTGCCAGTACCCCGTCCTTCGGGACCTACAGAGATACGCAGTATTTT. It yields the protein CASTPSFGTYRDTQYF.

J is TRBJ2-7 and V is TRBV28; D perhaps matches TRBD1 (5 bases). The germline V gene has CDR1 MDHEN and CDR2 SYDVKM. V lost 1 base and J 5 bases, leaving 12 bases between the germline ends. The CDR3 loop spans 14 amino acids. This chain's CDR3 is CASSLLAGNNEQYF. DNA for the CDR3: TGTGCCAGCAGTTTATTGGCAGGGAACAACGAGCAGTACTTC.

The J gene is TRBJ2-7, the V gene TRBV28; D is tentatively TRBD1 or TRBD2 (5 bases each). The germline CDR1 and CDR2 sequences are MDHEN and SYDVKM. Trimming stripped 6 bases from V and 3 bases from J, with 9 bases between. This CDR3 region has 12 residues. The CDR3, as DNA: TGTGCCAGCAGAAGGGGAGTCTACGAGCAGTACTTC. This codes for CASRRGVYEQYF.

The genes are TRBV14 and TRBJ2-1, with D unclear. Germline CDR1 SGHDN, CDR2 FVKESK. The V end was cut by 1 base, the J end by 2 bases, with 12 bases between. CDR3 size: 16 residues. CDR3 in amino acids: CASSQARFAPYNEQFF. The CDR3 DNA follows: TGTGCCAGCAGCCAAGCGCGCTTTGCGCCCTACAATGAGCAGTTCTTC.

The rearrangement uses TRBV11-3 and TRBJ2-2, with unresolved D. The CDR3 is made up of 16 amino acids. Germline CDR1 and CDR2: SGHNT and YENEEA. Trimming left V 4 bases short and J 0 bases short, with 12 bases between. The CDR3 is CASSSAQRTNTGELFF. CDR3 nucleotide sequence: TGTGCCAGCAGCTCGGCGCAAAGAACGAACACCGGGGAGCTGTTTTTT.

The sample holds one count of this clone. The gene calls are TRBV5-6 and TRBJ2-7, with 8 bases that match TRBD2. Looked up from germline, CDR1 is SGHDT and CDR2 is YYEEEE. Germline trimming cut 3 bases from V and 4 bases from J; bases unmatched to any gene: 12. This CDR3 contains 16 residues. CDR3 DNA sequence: TGTGCCAGCAGCTCCCGCGGGGGGCGCATTGTTTACGAGCAGTACTTC. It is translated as CASSSRGGRIVYEQYF.

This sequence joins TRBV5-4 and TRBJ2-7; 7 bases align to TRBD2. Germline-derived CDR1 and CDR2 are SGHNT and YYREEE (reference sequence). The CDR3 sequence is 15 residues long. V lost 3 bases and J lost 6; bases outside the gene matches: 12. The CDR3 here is CASSSTSSVLSEQYF. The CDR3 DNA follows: TGTGCCAGCAGCTCGACTAGCTCCGTCCTCTCCGAGCAGTACTTC.